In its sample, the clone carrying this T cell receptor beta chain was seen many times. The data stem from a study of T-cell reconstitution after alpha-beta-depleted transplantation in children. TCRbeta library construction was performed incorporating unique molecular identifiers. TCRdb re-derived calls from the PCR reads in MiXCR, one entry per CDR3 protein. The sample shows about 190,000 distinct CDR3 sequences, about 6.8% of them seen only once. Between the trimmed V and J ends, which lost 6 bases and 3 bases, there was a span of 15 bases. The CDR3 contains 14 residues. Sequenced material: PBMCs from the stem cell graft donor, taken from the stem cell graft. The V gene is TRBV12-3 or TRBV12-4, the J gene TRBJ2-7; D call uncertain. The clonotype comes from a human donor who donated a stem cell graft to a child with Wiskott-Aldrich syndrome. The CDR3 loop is CASRGTSHGYEQYF. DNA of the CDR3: TGTGCCAGCAGAGGCACAAGCCACGGCTACGAGCAGTACTTC.